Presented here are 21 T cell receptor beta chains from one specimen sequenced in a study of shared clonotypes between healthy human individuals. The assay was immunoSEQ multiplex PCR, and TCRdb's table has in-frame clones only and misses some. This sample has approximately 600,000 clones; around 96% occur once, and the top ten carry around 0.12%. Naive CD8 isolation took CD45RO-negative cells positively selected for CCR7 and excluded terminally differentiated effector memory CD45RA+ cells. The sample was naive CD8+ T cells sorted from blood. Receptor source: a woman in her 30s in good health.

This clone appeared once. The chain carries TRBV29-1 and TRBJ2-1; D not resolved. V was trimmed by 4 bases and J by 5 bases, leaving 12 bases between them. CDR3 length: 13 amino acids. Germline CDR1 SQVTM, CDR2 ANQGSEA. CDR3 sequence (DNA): TGCAGCGTTGGGGGTGGCTACCACAATGAGCAGTTCTTC. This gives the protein CSVGGGYHNEQFF.

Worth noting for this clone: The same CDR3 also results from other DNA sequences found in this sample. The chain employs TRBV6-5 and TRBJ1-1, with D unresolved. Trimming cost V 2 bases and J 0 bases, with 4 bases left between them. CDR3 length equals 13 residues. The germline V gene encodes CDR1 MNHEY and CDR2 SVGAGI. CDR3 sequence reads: CASSYGMNTEAFF. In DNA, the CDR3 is TGTGCCAGCAGTTACGGTATGAACACTGAAGCTTTCTTT.

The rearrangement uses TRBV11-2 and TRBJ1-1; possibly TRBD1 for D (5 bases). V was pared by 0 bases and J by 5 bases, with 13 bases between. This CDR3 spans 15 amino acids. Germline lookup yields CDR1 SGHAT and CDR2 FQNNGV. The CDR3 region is CASSLEYQGRTEAFF. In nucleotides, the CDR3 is TGTGCCAGCAGCTTAGAGTATCAGGGCCGGACTGAAGCTTTCTTT.

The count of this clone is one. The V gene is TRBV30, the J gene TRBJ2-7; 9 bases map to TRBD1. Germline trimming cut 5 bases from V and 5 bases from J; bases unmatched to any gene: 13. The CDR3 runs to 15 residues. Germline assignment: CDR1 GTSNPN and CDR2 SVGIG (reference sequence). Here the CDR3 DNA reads TGTGCCTGGCACGCCGGGACAGGGTCTTTCCACGAGCAGTACTTC. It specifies CAWHAGTGSFHEQYF.

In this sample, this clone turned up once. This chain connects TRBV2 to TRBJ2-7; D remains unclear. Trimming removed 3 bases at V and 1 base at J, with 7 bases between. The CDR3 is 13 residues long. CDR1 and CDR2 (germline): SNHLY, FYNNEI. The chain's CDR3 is CASSEEPSYEQYF. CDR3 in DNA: TGTGCCAGCAGTGAGGAACCTTCCTACGAGCAGTACTTC. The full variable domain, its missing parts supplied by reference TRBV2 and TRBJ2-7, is EPEVTQTPSHQVTQMGQEVILRCVPISNHLYFYWYRQILGQKVEFLVSFYNNEISEKSEIFDDQFSVERPDGSNFTLKIRSTKLEDSAMYFCASSEEPSYEQYFGPGTRLTVT.

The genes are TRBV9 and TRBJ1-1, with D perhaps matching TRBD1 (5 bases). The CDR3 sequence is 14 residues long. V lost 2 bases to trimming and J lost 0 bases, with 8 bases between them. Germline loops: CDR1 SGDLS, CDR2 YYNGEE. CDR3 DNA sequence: TGTGCCAGCAGCGTTGTGGACATGAACACTGAAGCTTTCTTT. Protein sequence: CASSVVDMNTEAFF.

The CDR3: CASTGRSYLYNEQFF. In DNA form, the CDR3 reads TGTGCCAGCACAGGGAGGTCCTACCTCTACAATGAGCAGTTCTTC. The gene calls are TRBV2 and TRBJ2-1, with D tentatively TRBD2 (6 bases). The ends were cut back, 7 bases at V and 3 bases at J, with 16 bases in the middle. CDR1 is SNHLY and CDR2 is FYNNEI in the germline V gene. The CDR3 extends over 15 amino acids. The whole variable domain, filled in from reference TRBV2 and TRBJ2-1, reads EPEVTQTPSHQVTQMGQEVILRCVPISNHLYFYWYRQILGQKVEFLVSFYNNEISEKSEIFDDQFSVERPDGSNFTLKIRSTKLEDSAMYFCASTGRSYLYNEQFFGPGTRLTVL.

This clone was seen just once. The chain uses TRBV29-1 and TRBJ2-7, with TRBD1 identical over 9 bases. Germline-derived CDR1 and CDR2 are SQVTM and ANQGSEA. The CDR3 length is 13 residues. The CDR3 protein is CSISPGQGYEQYF. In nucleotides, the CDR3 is TGCAGTATCTCACCGGGACAGGGCTACGAGCAGTACTTC.

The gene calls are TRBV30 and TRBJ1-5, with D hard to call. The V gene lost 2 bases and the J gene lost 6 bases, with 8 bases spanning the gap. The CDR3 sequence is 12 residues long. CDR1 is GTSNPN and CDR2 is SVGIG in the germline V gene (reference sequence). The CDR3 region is CAWSLGFQPQHF. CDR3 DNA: TGTGCCTGGAGTCTGGGTTTTCAGCCCCAGCATTTT.

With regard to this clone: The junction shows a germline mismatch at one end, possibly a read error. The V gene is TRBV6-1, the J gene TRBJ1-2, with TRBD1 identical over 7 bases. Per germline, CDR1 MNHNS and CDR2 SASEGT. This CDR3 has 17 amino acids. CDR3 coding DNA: TGTGCCAGCAGCGAAGATCCAGGGGGAGGTGTGTACTATGGCTACACCTTC. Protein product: CASSEDPGGGVYYGYTF.

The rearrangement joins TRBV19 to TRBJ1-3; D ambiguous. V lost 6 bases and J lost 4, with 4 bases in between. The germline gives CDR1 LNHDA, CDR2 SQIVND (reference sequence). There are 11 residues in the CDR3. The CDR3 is CASSPGNTIYF. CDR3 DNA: TGTGCCAGTAGCCCGGGAAACACCATATATTTT.

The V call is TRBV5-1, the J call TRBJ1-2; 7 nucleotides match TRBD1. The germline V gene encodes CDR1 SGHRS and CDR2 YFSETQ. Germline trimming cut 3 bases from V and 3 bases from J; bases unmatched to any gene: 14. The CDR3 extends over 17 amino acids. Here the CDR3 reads CASSSGDGGQPDYGYTF. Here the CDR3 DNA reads TGCGCCAGCAGCTCGGGGGACGGGGGACAGCCGGACTATGGCTACACCTTC.

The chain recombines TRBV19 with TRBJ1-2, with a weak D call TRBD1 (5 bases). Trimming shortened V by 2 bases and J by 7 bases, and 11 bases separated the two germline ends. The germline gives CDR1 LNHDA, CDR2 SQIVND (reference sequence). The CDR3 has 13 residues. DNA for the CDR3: TGTGCCAGTAGTATAACCGGGGGGAGTGGCTACACCTTC. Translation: CASSITGGSGYTF.

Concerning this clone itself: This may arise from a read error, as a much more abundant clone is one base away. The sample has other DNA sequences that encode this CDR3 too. CDR3 region: CASSLEAQETQYF. The CDR3 DNA is TGTGCCAGCAGCTTGGAGGCACAAGAGACCCAGTACTTC. The chain joins TRBV5-4 to TRBJ2-5; D is ambiguous. The CDR3 extends over 13 amino acids. V lost 0 bases to trimming and J lost 2 bases, with 5 bases between them. The germline V gene encodes CDR1 SGHNT and CDR2 YYREEE (reference sequence).

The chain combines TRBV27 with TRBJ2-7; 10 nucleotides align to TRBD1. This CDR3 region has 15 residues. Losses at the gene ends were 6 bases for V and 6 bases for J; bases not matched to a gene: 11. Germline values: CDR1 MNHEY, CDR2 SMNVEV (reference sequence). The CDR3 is CASRAGTGAGREQYF. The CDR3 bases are TGTGCCAGCAGAGCAGGGACAGGGGCGGGTCGCGAGCAGTACTTC.

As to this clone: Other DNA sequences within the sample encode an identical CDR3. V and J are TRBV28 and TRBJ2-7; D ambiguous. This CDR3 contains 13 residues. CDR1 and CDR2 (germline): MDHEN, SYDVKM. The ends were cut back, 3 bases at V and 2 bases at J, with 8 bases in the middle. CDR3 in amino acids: CASSFLSAYEQYF. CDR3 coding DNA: TGTGCCAGCAGTTTTCTTTCGGCCTACGAGCAGTACTTC.

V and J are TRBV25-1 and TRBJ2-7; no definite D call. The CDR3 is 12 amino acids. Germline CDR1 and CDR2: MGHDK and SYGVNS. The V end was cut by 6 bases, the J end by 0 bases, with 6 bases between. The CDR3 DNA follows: TGTGCCAGCAGACGAAGCTCCTACGAGCAGTACTTC. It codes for CASRRSSYEQYF.

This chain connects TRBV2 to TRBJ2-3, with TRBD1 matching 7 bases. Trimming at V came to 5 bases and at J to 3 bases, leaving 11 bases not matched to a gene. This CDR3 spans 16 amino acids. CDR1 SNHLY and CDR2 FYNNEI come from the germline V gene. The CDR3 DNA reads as TGTGCCAGCAGTAACGCTGACAGGGCGAGGACAGATACGCAGTATTTT. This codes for CASSNADRARTDTQYF.

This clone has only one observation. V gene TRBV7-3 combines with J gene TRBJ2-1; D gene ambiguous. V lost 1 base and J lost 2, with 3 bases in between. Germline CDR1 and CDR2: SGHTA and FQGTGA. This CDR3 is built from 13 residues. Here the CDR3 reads CASSLKAYNEQFF. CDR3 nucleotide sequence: TGTGCCAGCAGCTTAAAGGCCTACAATGAGCAGTTCTTC.

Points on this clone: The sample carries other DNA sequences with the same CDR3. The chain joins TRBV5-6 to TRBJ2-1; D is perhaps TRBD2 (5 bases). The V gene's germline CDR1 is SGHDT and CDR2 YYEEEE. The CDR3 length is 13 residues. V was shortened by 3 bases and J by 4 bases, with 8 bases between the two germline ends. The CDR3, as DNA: TGTGCCAGCAGCTCGGACTCTTACAATGAGCAGTTCTTC. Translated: CASSSDSYNEQFF.

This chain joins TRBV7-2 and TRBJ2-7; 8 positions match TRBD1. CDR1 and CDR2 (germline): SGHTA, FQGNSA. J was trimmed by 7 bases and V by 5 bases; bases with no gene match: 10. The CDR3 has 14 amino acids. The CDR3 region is CASSTTGGAREQYF. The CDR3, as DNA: TGTGCCAGCAGCACCACAGGGGGAGCACGGGAGCAGTACTTC.